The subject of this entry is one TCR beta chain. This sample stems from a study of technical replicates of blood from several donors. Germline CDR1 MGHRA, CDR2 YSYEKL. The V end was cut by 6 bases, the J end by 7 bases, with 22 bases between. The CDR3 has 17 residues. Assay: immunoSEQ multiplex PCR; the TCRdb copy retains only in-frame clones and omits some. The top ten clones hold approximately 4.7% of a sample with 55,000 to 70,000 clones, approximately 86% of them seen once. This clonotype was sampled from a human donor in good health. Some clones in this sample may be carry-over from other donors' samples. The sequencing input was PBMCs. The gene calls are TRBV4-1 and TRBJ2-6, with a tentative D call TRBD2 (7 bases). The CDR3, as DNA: TGCGCCAGCAGTCTAATACAAGGGGGGGGCCCAGCCAACGTCCTGACTTTC. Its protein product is CASSLIQGGGPANVLTF.